This TCR beta chain was sequenced for a study of regulatory T cells in long-lasting Graves disease (dated by TCRdb to about 2021). For context, the study as a whole: In the newly diagnosed Graves' disease group, patients had been taking antithyroid drugs for less than 3 months. Patients with persistent Graves' disease were compared with patients with newly diagnosed Graves' disease using TCR sequencing and RNA sequencing of peripheral blood. The study took place in China and was registered as a clinical trial. TCR sequencing covered 13 persistent and some 20 newly diagnosed Graves' disease patients, some 33 samples in total. Summary of the overall study and its limitations: Sequencing and analysis were restricted to the TCR beta chain. More public clonotypes were shared among persistent patients (under 3,000) than among newly diagnosed patients (approximately 930). Preferential use of TRBV28, TRBJ1-2 and TRBJ2-5 was observed in persistent disease, whereas TRBV20-1 and TRBJ2-1 were favored in newly diagnosed disease. Compared with newly diagnosed patients, persistent Graves' disease patients had lower TCR Shannon entropy and fewer highly expanded clones, which suggests clonal expansion. The authors acknowledged the small sample size as a limitation that may reduce accuracy. Peripheral blood alone was examined, since thyroid tissue, which constituted the primary lesion, could not be accessed.

The time point tag for this specimen amounts to: newly diagnosed GD, antithyroid drugs for less than 3 months. RNA was extracted from PBMCs in TRIzol for both TCR sequencing and RNA sequencing. The diagnosis of Graves' disease was made according to American Thyroid Association guidelines. Recruitment of patients was carried out at an endocrinology department in Xi'an, China. Each patient gave around 9.2 milliliters of peripheral blood, collected in an EDTA anticoagulant tube. Ficoll Paque Plus density gradient separation was used to isolate PBMCs, and no further T cell sorting was done. An Agilent 2100 Bioanalyzer and agarose gel were used to check RNA quality, and a NanoDrop 2000 was used to measure RNA concentration. From the cysteine up to the phenylalanine, the CDR3 has a length of 17 residues. Of all the DNA, just the CDR3 is kept, 51 bases in frame from base 1. V and J are truncated by 0 bases and 4 bases respectively, leaving an intervening sequence of 18 bases. Sequences SGDLS (CDR1) and YYNGEE (CDR2) are obtained from the germline V gene.

On this clonotype: It has no known antigen specificity. No base quality values were provided; no much bigger clone lies one nucleotide off.

Libraries were made using multiplex PCR. Instrument used: Illumina HiSeq 4000. To build TCR beta libraries, CDR3 regions were amplified by Arm-PCR using iRepertoire HTBI primers. PCR products were gel purified before sequencing. The original methods were these. Gene usage analysis of CDR3 amino acid clonotypes relied on the approximately 62 TRBV and 14 TRBJ segments identified across samples. COPE and FqMerger were used to merge the filtered high-quality paired reads into contigs. BLAST was used to align contigs to IMGT TRBV, TRBD and TRBJ reference genes, with CDR3 defined following IMGT. Highly expanded clones were defined as clonotypes with a frequency above 0.1%. Shannon entropy was used to measure repertoire diversity, and the Gini coefficient was used to measure V-J evenness. Public clonotypes were defined as clonotypes shared by more than one individual. The public reads were quality trimmed at Q25 with fastp and then assembled into clones with MiXCR by TCRdb, keeping productive beta chains. Rows matching on CDR3 protein sequence are summarized as one entry with the most common DNA and genes. These V and J calls are TCRdb output, not the study's own analysis. This sample gives 600,000 to 650,000 distinct CDR3 sequences in total; about 15% of them show up just once. The ten largest clonotypes hold around 18% of the sample.

These records were also assigned to another study, of T cells in Graves' hyperthyroidism and ophthalmopathy. The second paper further reports: Graves' hyperthyroidism was defined as stable when no progression to ophthalmopathy occurred over 18 months of follow-up. Hyperthyroidism patients were newly diagnosed, had a disease duration of under 2 months, and were aged 18 to 65 years. Exclusion was applied to patients with uncontrolled infections, other autoimmune diseases, pregnancy or lactation. Diagnoses were established on the basis of clinical symptoms, serum thyroxine and TRAb, thyroid ultrasound, and orbital computed tomography. The first round of RT-PCR for the TCR CDR3 was performed with the HTBI primer set and the Qiagen OneStep RT-PCR kit. Most expanded thyroid clonotypes (frequency above 0.001) were also detected in blood, suggesting blood repertoires may reflect thyroid immune responses. A 13 V-J signature model separated ophthalmopathy from stable hyperthyroidism, with about 90% sensitivity and about 81% specificity in cross-validation and 80%/75% in testing. In validation, the model predicted progression to ophthalmopathy a median of 6.5 months before onset, with about 64% sensitivity and roughly 77% specificity. A discovery cohort of about a hundred patients, roughly 40 with Graves' ophthalmopathy and 55 to 65 with stable Graves' hyperthyroidism, was used to find distinguishing TCR V-J signatures. Prospective prediction of ophthalmopathy was tested in an independent validation cohort consisting of 18 hyperthyroidism patients and around 16 patients who later progressed to ophthalmopathy. The 100 or so discovery patients were divided at random into training and test sets in a 7:3 ratio. In addition, the study compared T-cell repertoires in thyroid tissue and in blood from roughly six Graves' hyperthyroidism patients. Following sampling, methimazole starting at 30 mg daily was given to hyperthyroidism patients, and high-dose intravenous methylprednisolone was given to ophthalmopathy patients. Libraries were constructed in a second round of multiplex PCR, after which size selection and purification were performed. Sequencing of the libraries was done on an Illumina HiSeq2000 using paired-end 100 bp reads. SOAPnuke was used to process the raw data, throwing out any read that contained adapters or uncalled bases, had a mean Phred below 15, or lacked an exact constant-primer or identifier match. COPE v1.2.5 was used to merge the high-quality paired reads, and each unique nucleotide sequence was defined as a clonotype. MiTCR v1.1 was used to align clonotypes to the IMGT TRBV, TRBD and TRBJ reference segments. Analysis was restricted to V-J combinations with a frequency above 0.0001, which covered roughly 99% of repertoires. The TCS score was defined as the ratio of F50 (clonal expansion) to E x V (chaos), calculated using BLOSUM62-based TCRdist between CDR3 peptides within each V-J. Welch's t-statistics and random forest reduced some 510 V-J features to fewer than 15, which were used in a naive Bayes classifier (R e1071). Sample size was not statistically predetermined, and investigators were not blinded to group allocation. The paper reports TCR Vbeta CDR3 sequencing of some 140 peripheral blood samples: some 44 ophthalmopathy, approximately 74 hyperthyroidism and 17 progressor patients.

The sample consisted of peripheral blood mononuclear cells (PBMCs), taken at new diagnosis, from a patient treated with antithyroid drugs. This TCR was sampled from a woman aged 25 to 45 with Graves disease. Donor details come from another sample of the same person, matched by shared clones. The rearrangement combines TRBV9 with TRBJ2-3, with the D gene possibly TRBD1 or TRBD2, each one fitting 6 bases. The sequenced DNA: TGTGCCAGCAGCGTAGACCTGGGGGGCGCCGGTTCAGATACGCAGTATTTT. The resulting protein is CASSVDLGGAGSDTQYF.